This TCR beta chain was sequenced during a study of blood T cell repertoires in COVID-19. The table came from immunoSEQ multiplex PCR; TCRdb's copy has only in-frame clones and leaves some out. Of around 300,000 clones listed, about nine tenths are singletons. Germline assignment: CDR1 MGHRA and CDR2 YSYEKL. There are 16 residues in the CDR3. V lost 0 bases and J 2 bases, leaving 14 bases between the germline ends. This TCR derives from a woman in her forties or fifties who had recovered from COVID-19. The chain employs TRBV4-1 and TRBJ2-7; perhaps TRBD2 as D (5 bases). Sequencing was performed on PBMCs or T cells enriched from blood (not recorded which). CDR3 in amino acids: CASSQERVLGTYEQYF. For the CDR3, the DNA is TGCGCCAGCAGCCAAGAGAGGGTCTTAGGGACCTACGAGCAGTACTTC.